What follows are 25 T cell receptor beta chains derived from one specimen sequenced in a study of cytomegalovirus exposure and HLA in healthy donors. 60 Vbeta and 13 Jbeta primers were used in PCR. TCRdb's table, derived via immunoSEQ multiplex PCR, lists solely in-frame clones and lacks some. The table has fewer than 150,000 clones, 78% seen once. Material: PBMCs. These receptors were taken from a male donor in good health and CMV-seronegative.

This sequence joins TRBV7-2 and TRBJ1-1; 7 bases match TRBD1. The J segment lost 3 bases and the V segment lost 3 bases, leaving 10 bases of the junction unmatched. Germline V lookup: CDR1 SGHTA, CDR2 FQGNSA. The length of the CDR3 is 16 residues. Written as DNA, the CDR3 is TGTGCCAGCAGCTTCTCACCGGGACAGCCCTACACTGAAGCTTTCTTT. This gives the protein CASSFSPGQPYTEAFF.

DNA for the CDR3: TGCGCCAGCAGTCACCTCGGGACAAGGGCCCCTACCGAGCAGTACTTC. This encodes CASSHLGTRAPTEQYF. The genes are TRBV5-1 and TRBJ2-7; D perhaps matches TRBD1 (6 bases). The CDR3 extends over 16 amino acids. Germline V gene lookup returns CDR1 SGHRS and CDR2 YFSETQ. The V gene lost 5 bases and the J gene lost 6 bases, with 24 bases spanning the gap.

The V and J genes are TRBV9 and TRBJ2-2; 8 bases are shared with TRBD1. Germline assignment: CDR1 SGDLS and CDR2 YYNGEE. The CDR3 is 15 residues long. Unmatched junction bases numbered 6, after V lost 4 bases and J lost 4 bases. CDR3 region: CASSTGQGATGELFF. CDR3 DNA sequence: TGTGCCAGCAGCACCGGACAGGGAGCCACCGGGGAGCTGTTTTTT.

The V call is TRBV30, the J call TRBJ2-7; tentative D call: TRBD2 (6 bases). The ends were cut back, 5 bases at V and 6 bases at J, with 11 bases in the middle. Germline V gene lookup returns CDR1 GTSNPN and CDR2 SVGIG (reference sequence). There are 11 residues in the CDR3. This CDR3 reads CAWDWDSEQYF. For the CDR3, the DNA is TGTGCCTGGGACTGGGACTCCGAGCAGTACTTC.

The chain combines TRBV5-4 with TRBJ2-7; 11 nucleotides align to TRBD2. The germline V gene encodes CDR1 SGHNT and CDR2 YYREEE (reference sequence). With V trimmed by 4 bases and J by 4 bases, 13 bases remained unmatched. This CDR3 has 17 amino acids. CDR3 loop: CASSPPFSGGAAYEQYF. Written as DNA, the CDR3 is TGTGCCAGCAGCCCCCCGTTTAGCGGGGGGGCGGCGTACGAGCAGTACTTC.

This rearrangement joins TRBV5-1 to TRBJ2-7; 9 bases align to TRBD1. V gave up 0 bases and J gave up 3 bases; unmatched junction bases: 10. The CDR3 contains 17 residues. Germline CDR1 and CDR2: SGHRS and YFSETQ. The CDR3 region is CASSLVASPGQGYEQYF. CDR3 coding DNA: TGCGCCAGCAGCTTGGTCGCTTCTCCGGGACAGGGCTACGAGCAGTACTTC.

The J gene is TRBJ2-1, the V gene TRBV6-6, with D tentatively TRBD2 (5 bases). This CDR3 is built from 15 residues. Germline V lookup: CDR1 MNHNY, CDR2 SVGAGI (reference sequence). Trimming stripped 6 bases from V and 0 bases from J, with 12 bases between. For the CDR3, the DNA is TGTGCCAGCAGCAACGGACTGGGCTCCTACAATGAGCAGTTCTTC. Its protein product is CASSNGLGSYNEQFF.

The chain links TRBV19 to TRBJ1-1, with D unresolved. Germline V gene sequence: CDR1 LNHDA, CDR2 SQIVND (reference sequence). This CDR3 spans 13 amino acids. Trimming left V 3 bases short and J 5 bases short, with 10 bases between. The CDR3 is CASSIEERTEAFF. The CDR3 DNA reads TGTGCCAGTAGTATTGAGGAGAGGACTGAAGCTTTCTTT.

This sequence joins TRBV5-6 and TRBJ2-7; TRBD2 matches 9 bases. J was trimmed by 5 bases and V by 0 bases; bases with no gene match: 3. This CDR3 region has 14 residues. Germline V gene data show CDR1 as SGHDT and CDR2 as YYEEEE. In DNA, the CDR3 is TGTGCCAGCAGCTTGGGACTAGCGGTAAACGAGCAGTACTTC. Protein sequence: CASSLGLAVNEQYF. Full variable domain (rest looked up from reference TRBV5-6 and TRBJ2-7): DAGVTQSPTHLIKTRGQQVTLRCSPKSGHDTVSWYQQALGQGPQFIFQYYEEEERQRGNFPDRFSGHQFPNYSSELNVNALLLGDSALYLCASSLGLAVNEQYFGPGTRLTVT.

The CDR3 region is CASSVGMGQSYNEQFF. The CDR3 DNA follows: TGTGCCAGCAGCGTTGGAATGGGACAGTCCTACAATGAGCAGTTCTTC. The rearrangement uses TRBV9 and TRBJ2-1; 7 bases agree with TRBD1. The CDR3 length is 16 residues. Germline CDR1 is SGDLS and CDR2 is YYNGEE. V shed 2 bases, J shed 1 base, and the junction held 6 bases outside the gene matches.

The chain combines TRBV6-6 with TRBJ1-2; 7 bases match TRBD1. CDR3 size: 12 residues. The germline gives CDR1 MNHNY, CDR2 SVGAGI (reference sequence). V trimming: 5 bases; J trimming: 8 bases; junction bases outside the gene matches: 5. The CDR3 sequence is CASSTQGEGYTF. DNA of the CDR3: TGTGCCAGCAGTACGCAGGGGGAGGGCTACACCTTC.

V usage is TRBV15 and J usage is TRBJ1-5; tentatively, D is TRBD1 (6 bases). The V and J ends lost 0 bases and 4 bases respectively, with 10 bases between them. The CDR3 loop spans 15 amino acids. Germline values: CDR1 LNHNV, CDR2 YYDKDF (reference sequence). In DNA form, the CDR3 reads TGTGCCACCAGCAGAGATTTTAGGGGGAATCAGCCCCAGCATTTT. Its protein product is CATSRDFRGNQPQHF.

This clone was seen once. V usage is TRBV6-5 and J usage is TRBJ2-5, with D perhaps TRBD2 (5 bases). Germline CDR1 is MNHEY and CDR2 is SVGAGI. V shed 0 bases and J shed 2 bases, with 13 bases lying between them. This CDR3 has 16 residues. CDR3 nucleotide sequence: TGTGCCAGCAGTTACTCCTTCACGTCGGGGCAAGAGACCCAGTACTTC. Its translation: CASSYSFTSGQETQYF.

The chain uses TRBV7-2 and TRBJ1-2; TRBD1 matches at 10 bases. The length of the CDR3 is 14 residues. V shed 5 bases, J shed 5 bases, and the junction held 5 bases outside the gene matches. Germline CDR1 reads SGHTA; CDR2 reads FQGNSA. DNA of the CDR3: TGTGCCAGCAGCGCCCTGGGACAGGGGTATGGCTACACCTTC. Residues: CASSALGQGYGYTF. Using reference TRBV7-2 and TRBJ1-2 for the parts outside the CDR3, the full variable domain is GAGVSQSPSNKVTEKGKDVELRCDPISGHTALYWYRQSLGQGLEFLIYFQGNSAPDKSGLPSDRFSAERTGGSVSTLTIQRTQQEDSAVYLCASSALGQGYGYTFGSGTRLTVV.

The chain links TRBV2 to TRBJ2-1; TRBD2 aligns across 9 bases. The V and J ends lost 6 bases and 3 bases, in that order; junction bases with no gene match: 3. The CDR3 spans 14 residues. From germline, CDR1 is SNHLY and CDR2 FYNNEI. CDR3 DNA sequence: TGTGCCAGCAGATTTAGCGGGAGCTACAATGAGCAGTTCTTC. Protein: CASRFSGSYNEQFF.

This clone turned up a few times. The chain couples TRBV7-8 to TRBJ1-1; weak D call: TRBD1 (5 bases). CDR3 length equals 15 residues. Germline CDR1 is SGHVS and CDR2 is FQNEAQ. Trimming took 2 bases from V and 0 from J, leaving 10 bases between them. CDR3 protein: CASSLRGSVNTEAFF. CDR3 DNA sequence: TGTGCCAGCAGCTTAAGGGGTAGTGTGAACACTGAAGCTTTCTTT.

V gene TRBV5-4 combines with J gene TRBJ2-3, with D maybe TRBD2 (6 bases). Germline-derived CDR1 and CDR2 are SGHNT and YYREEE (reference sequence). V lost 4 bases, J lost 6 bases, and 12 bases lay in between. This CDR3 has 13 amino acids. The CDR3 region is CASSPTSWDTQYF. As DNA, the CDR3 is TGTGCCAGCAGCCCAACTAGCTGGGATACGCAGTATTTT.

This clone was observed a handful of times. This sequence joins TRBV2 and TRBJ1-1; D uncertain. V was pared by 7 bases and J by 0 bases, with 12 bases between. CDR3 length equals 14 residues. Per germline, CDR1 SNHLY and CDR2 FYNNEI. In DNA form, the CDR3 reads TGTGCCAGCAATCTGGGCAGGATGAACACTGAAGCTTTCTTT. It yields the protein CASNLGRMNTEAFF.

The chain uses TRBV7-2 and TRBJ2-2; the D gene is possibly TRBD2 (7 bases). Trimming removed 1 base from V and 4 bases from J, with 10 bases in between. This CDR3 comprises 15 residues. CDR1 and CDR2 (germline): SGHTA, FQGNSA. CDR3 sequence: CASSLEGGSTGELFF. The CDR3 coding sequence is TGTGCCAGCAGCTTAGAGGGGGGGAGCACCGGGGAGCTGTTTTTT.

This clone was counted a few times. The chain couples TRBV4-2 to TRBJ2-2; D possibly corresponds to TRBD2 (6 bases). The V end was cut by 2 bases, the J end by 3 bases, with 10 bases between. Germline CDR1 is LGHNA and CDR2 is YNFKEQ. The CDR3 loop spans 15 amino acids. The CDR3 sequence: CASSQLASDTGELFF. As DNA, the CDR3 is TGTGCCAGCAGCCAACTAGCGTCGGACACCGGGGAGCTGTTTTTT.

In regard to this clone: Distinct nucleotide sequences in the sample also encode this CDR3. The rearrangement joins TRBV19 to TRBJ1-2, with unresolved D. Deletions cut 3 bases from V and 4 bases from J, with 6 bases between. From germline, CDR1 is LNHDA and CDR2 SQIVND (reference sequence). CDR3 length: 12 amino acids. The CDR3 DNA sequence: TGTGCCAGTAGTATTTCGGTCTATGGCTACACCTTC. Translating gives CASSISVYGYTF.

The chain employs TRBV5-1 and TRBJ2-1; D perhaps matches TRBD1 (7 bases). This CDR3 is 13 amino acids long. V was shortened by 5 bases and J by 6 bases, with 12 bases between the two germline ends. Germline-derived CDR1 and CDR2 are SGHRS and YFSETQ. Written as DNA, the CDR3 is TGCGCCAGCAGGCAGGGGGGTAGCAATGAGCAGTTCTTC. Protein sequence: CASRQGGSNEQFF.

This chain uses TRBV9 with TRBJ1-1, with 8 bases identical to TRBD1. Trimming removed 4 bases from V and 4 bases from J; junction bases left unmatched: 9. The CDR3 runs 15 residues. From germline, CDR1 is SGDLS and CDR2 YYNGEE. The CDR3 loop is CASSPIGQGVTEAFF. CDR3 DNA: TGTGCCAGCAGCCCGATTGGACAGGGCGTCACTGAAGCTTTCTTT.

This chain uses TRBV5-6 with TRBJ2-5, with 7 bases matching TRBD2. The V gene's germline CDR1 is SGHDT and CDR2 YYEEEE. The ends lost 4 bases at V and 5 bases at J; junction bases unmatched: 14. The CDR3 is 16 amino acids. DNA of the CDR3: TGTGCCAGCAGCCCCGCGGGGGTGGGAGGTCGGGAGACCCAGTACTTC. Amino acid sequence: CASSPAGVGGRETQYF.

The rearrangement uses TRBV27 and TRBJ2-5; 9 bases map to TRBD1. The germline V gene encodes CDR1 MNHEY and CDR2 SMNVEV (reference sequence). The length of the CDR3 is 21 residues. V trimming: 2 bases; J trimming: 2 bases; junction bases outside the gene matches: 21. In DNA, the CDR3 is TGTGCCAGCAGTTTAAATTCCCCCACAGGGGGCGTTACCCTTTCACAAGAGACCCAGTACTTC. Its protein product is CASSLNSPTGGVTLSQETQYF.